Shown below are 3 T cell receptor beta chains from a single sample sequenced in a study of blood T cell repertoires in COVID-19. TCRdb keeps only in-frame clones here, not all; method: immunoSEQ multiplex PCR. Among about 140,000 clones listed, about nine tenths were seen once. Material: PBMCs or T cells enriched from blood (not recorded which). All receptors derive from a man in his fifties who had recovered from COVID-19.

The V gene is TRBV28, the J gene TRBJ1-2, with 8 bases matching TRBD1. This CDR3 has 16 amino acids. The V gene end was trimmed by 5 bases and the J gene end by 3 bases; junction bases not matched to a gene: 11. Germline V gives CDR1 MDHEN, CDR2 SYDVKM. Here the CDR3 DNA reads TGTGCCAGCAGTCTCCACTCCGGGACAGGACACTATGGCTACACCTTC. Protein sequence: CASSLHSGTGHYGYTF.

This clone appeared once. The chain has TRBV3-1 (or the pseudogene TRBV3-2) and TRBJ1-2, with 9 bases matching TRBD1. The V gene's germline CDR1 is LGHDT and CDR2 YNNKEL (reference sequence). V gave up 5 bases and J gave up 2 bases; unmatched junction bases: 0. This CDR3 has 13 residues. CDR3 nucleotide sequence: TGTGCCAGCAGCGGGACAGGGAACTATGGCTACACCTTC. This gives the protein CASSGTGNYGYTF.

The chain combines TRBV4-1 with TRBJ2-2, with a possible D match to TRBD2 (6 bases). Trimming left V 4 bases short and J 7 bases short, with 10 bases between. The CDR3 sequence is 13 residues long. CDR1 and CDR2 from the germline V gene are MGHRA and YSYEKL. This CDR3 reads CASSPGLFGELFF. In nucleotides, the CDR3 is TGCGCCAGCAGCCCAGGACTATTCGGGGAGCTGTTTTTT.